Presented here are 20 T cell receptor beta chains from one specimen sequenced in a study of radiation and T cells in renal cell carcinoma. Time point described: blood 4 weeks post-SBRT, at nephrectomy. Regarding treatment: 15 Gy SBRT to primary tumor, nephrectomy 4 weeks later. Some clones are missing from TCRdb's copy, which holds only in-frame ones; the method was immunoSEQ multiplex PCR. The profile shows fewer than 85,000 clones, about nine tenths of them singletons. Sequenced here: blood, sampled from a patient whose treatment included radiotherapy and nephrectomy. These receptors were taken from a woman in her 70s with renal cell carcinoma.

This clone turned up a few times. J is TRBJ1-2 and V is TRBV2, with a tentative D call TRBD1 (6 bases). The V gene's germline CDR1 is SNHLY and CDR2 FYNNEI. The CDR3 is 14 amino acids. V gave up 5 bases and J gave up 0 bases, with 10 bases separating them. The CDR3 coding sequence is TGTGCCAGCAGTCCGGGGACAACTAACTATGGCTACACCTTC. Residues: CASSPGTTNYGYTF.

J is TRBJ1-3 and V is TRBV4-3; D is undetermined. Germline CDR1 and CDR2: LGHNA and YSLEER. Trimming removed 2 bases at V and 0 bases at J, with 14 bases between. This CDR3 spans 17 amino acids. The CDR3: CASSQFLQDHSGNTIYF. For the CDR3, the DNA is TGCGCCAGCAGCCAATTCCTTCAGGATCACTCTGGAAACACCATATATTTT.

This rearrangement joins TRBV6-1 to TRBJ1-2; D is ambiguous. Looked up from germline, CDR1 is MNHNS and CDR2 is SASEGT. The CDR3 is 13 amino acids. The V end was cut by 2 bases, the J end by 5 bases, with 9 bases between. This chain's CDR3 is CASSESYRYGYTF. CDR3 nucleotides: TGTGCCAGCAGTGAATCGTATCGGTATGGCTACACCTTC.

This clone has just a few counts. The CDR3 is CASSQAVGRQSFF. The CDR3 DNA reads as TGCGCCAGCAGCCAAGCGGTTGGCCGTCAGTCTTTCTTT. The chain carries TRBV4-3 and TRBJ1-1; D is unresolved. Trimming took 1 base from V and 12 from J, leaving 15 bases between them. Germline CDR1 reads LGHNA; CDR2 reads YSLEER. The CDR3 extends over 13 amino acids.

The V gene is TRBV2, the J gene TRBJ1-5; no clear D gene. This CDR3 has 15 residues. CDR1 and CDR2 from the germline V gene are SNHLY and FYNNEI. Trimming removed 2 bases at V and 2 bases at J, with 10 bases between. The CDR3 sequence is CASSESMLGNQPQHF. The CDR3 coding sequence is TGTGCCAGCAGTGAAAGTATGCTTGGCAATCAGCCCCAGCATTTT.

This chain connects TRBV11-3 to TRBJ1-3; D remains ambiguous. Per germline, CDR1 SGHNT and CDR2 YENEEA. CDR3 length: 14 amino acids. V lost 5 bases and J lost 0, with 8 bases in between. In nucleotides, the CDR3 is TGTGCCAGCAGCCGGGCCACCTCTGGAAACACCATATATTTT. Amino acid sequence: CASSRATSGNTIYF.

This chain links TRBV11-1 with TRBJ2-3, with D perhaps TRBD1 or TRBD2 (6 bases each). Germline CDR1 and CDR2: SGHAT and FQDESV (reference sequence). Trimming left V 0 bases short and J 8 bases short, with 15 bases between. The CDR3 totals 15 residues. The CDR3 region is CASSLAIGGLVTQYF. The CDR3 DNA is TGTGCCAGCAGCTTAGCTATCGGGGGCCTCGTTACGCAGTATTTT. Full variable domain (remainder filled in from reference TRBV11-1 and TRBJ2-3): EAEVAQSPRYKITEKSQAVAFWCDPISGHATLYWYRQILGQGPELLVQFQDESVVDDSQLPKDRFSAERLKGVDSTLKIQPAELGDSAMYLCASSLAIGGLVTQYFGPGTRLTVL.

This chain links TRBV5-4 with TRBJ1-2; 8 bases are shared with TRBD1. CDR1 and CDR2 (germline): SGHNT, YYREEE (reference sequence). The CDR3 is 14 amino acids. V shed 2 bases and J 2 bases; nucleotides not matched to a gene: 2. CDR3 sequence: CASSFGQGNYGYTF. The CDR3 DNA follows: TGTGCCAGCAGCTTTGGACAGGGAAACTATGGCTACACCTTC.

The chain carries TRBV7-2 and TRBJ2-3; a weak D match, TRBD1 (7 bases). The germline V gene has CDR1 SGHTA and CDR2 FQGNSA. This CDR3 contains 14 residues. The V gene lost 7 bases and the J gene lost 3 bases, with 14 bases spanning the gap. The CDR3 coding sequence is TGTGCCAGCATCAGGGGGGAGCGGACAGATACGCAGTATTTT. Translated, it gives CASIRGERTDTQYF.

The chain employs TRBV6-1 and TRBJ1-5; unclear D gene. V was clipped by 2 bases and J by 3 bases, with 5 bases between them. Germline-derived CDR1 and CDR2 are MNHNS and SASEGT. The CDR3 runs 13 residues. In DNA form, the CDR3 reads TGTGCCAGCAGTGAACGGCCCAATCAGCCCCAGCATTTT. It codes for CASSERPNQPQHF.

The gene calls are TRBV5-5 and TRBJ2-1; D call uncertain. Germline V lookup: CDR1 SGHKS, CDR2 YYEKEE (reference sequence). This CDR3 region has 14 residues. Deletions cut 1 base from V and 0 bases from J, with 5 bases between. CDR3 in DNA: TGTGCCAGCAGCTTGAGCGCCTCCTACAATGAGCAGTTCTTC. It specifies CASSLSASYNEQFF.

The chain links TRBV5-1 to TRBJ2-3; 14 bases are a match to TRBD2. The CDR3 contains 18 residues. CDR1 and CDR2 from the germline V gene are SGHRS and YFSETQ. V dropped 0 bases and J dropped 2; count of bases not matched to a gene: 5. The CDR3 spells CASSLGLAGGRFTDTQYF. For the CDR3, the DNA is TGCGCCAGCAGCTTGGGACTAGCGGGGGGGCGATTCACAGATACGCAGTATTTT. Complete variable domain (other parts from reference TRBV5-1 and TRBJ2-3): KAGVTQTPRYLIKTRGQQVTLSCSPISGHRSVSWYQQTPGQGLQFLFEYFSETQRNKGNFPGRFSGRQFSNSRSEMNVSTLELGDSALYLCASSLGLAGGRFTDTQYFGPGTRLTVL.

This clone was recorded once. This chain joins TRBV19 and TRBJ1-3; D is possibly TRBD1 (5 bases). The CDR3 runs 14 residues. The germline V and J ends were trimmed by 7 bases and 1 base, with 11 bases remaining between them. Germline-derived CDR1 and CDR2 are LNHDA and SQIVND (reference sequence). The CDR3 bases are TGTGCCAGTACCGACCGGGGGTCTGGAAACACCATATATTTT. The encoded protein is CASTDRGSGNTIYF. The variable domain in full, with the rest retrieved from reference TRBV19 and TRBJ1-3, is DGGITQSPKYLFRKEGQNVTLSCEQNLNHDAMYWYRQDPGQGLRLIYYSQIVNDFQKGDIAEGYSVSREKKESFPLTVTSAQKNPTAFYLCASTDRGSGNTIYFGEGSWLTVV.

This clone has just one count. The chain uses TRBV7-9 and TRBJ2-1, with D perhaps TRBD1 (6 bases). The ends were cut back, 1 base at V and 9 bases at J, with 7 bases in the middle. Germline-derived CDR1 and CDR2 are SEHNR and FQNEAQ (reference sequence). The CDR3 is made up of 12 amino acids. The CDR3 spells CASSLVGGEQFF. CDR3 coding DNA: TGTGCCAGCAGCTTAGTAGGGGGTGAGCAGTTCTTC.

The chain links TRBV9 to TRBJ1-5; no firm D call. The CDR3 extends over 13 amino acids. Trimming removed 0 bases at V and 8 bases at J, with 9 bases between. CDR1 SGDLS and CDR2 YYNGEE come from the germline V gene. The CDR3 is CASSVVSGEPQHF. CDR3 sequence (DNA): TGTGCCAGCAGCGTAGTTAGCGGCGAGCCCCAGCATTTT.

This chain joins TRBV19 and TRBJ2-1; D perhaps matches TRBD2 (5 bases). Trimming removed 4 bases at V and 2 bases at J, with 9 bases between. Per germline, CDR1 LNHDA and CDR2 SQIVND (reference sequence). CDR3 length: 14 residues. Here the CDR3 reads CASSRGIPYNEQFF. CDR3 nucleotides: TGTGCCAGTAGTAGAGGGATTCCCTACAATGAGCAGTTCTTC.

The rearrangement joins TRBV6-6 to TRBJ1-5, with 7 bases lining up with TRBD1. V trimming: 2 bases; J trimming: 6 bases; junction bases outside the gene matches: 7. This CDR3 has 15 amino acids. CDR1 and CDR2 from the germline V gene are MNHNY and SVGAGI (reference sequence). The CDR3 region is CASSYETGMGQPQHF. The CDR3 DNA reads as TGTGCCAGCAGTTACGAGACAGGGATGGGTCAGCCCCAGCATTTT.

The chain's CDR3 is CSVWGANYEQYF. DNA of the CDR3: TGCAGCGTTTGGGGGGCGAACTACGAGCAGTACTTC. The gene calls are TRBV29-1 and TRBJ2-7; D possibly matches TRBD1 or TRBD2 (6 bases each). Trimming removed 5 bases from V and 3 bases from J, with 11 bases in between. CDR3 length: 12 residues. Looked up from germline, CDR1 is SQVTM and CDR2 is ANQGSEA.

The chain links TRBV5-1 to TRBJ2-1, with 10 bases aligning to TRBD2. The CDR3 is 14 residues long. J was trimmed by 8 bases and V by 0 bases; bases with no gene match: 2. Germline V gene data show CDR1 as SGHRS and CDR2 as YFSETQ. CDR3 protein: CASSLGTSGHEQFF. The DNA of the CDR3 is TGCGCCAGCAGCTTGGGGACTAGCGGACATGAGCAGTTCTTC. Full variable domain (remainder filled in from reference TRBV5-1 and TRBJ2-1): KAGVTQTPRYLIKTRGQQVTLSCSPISGHRSVSWYQQTPGQGLQFLFEYFSETQRNKGNFPGRFSGRQFSNSRSEMNVSTLELGDSALYLCASSLGTSGHEQFFGPGTRLTVL.

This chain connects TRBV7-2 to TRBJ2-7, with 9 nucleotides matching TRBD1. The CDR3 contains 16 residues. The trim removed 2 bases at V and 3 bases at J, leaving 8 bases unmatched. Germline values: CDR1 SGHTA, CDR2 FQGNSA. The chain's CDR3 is CASSLRGTGPYYEQYF. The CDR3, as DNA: TGTGCCAGCAGCTTACGTGGGACAGGGCCTTACTACGAGCAGTACTTC.